The TCR beta chain under discussion was sequenced for a study of human T cells and chemical hapten exposure. Study-level findings and limits: TCRs at high frequency, those above 1 in 1000, did not change with DPC sensitization.

This clonotype was picked up a small number of times. Its specificity is unknown. Library preparation tagged each individual cDNA molecule with a unique molecular identifier. TCRdb re-analysed the RACE reads in MiXCR, keeping a single row per CDR3 protein. The sample lists 99,000 or so distinct CDR3 sequences, 10% to 11% occurring once. Indicated time point: pre-sensitization, week 0. Treatment reported: therapeutic diphenylcyclopropenone sensitization with weekly scalp DPC. Samples of blood were obtained prior to the application of each patch test. Suited to DPC and affected by alopecia, the donors ranged from 18 to 70 years old. Germline V CDR1 and CDR2: DFQATT, SNEGSKA (reference sequence). There are 13 residues in the CDR3. V dropped 3 bases and J dropped 3 bases, with 11 bases sitting between them.

This chain connects TRBV20-1 to TRBJ2-5; D is possibly TRBD1 (5 bases). The sequences come from whole blood, collected in connection with sensitization to the hapten diphenylcyclopropenone (DPC). This clonotype was sampled from a woman in her fifties or sixties with alopecia areata. Some clones in this sample may be carry-over from other donors' samples. The CDR3 here is CSASNRYEETQYF. CDR3 DNA sequence: TGCAGTGCTAGCAACAGGTACGAAGAGACCCAGTACTTC.